These T cell receptor beta chains were read from a single sample in a study of shared clonotypes between healthy human individuals. Measured with immunoSEQ multiplex PCR; TCRdb has only the in-frame clones, and not every one. The sample comprises about 2.1 million clones, around 93% of which are singletons, and about 1.6% rests with the top ten. The sequenced sample was naive CD8+ T cells from PBMCs. These receptors originate from a man aged 18 to 30 in good health. Some clones in this sample may be carry-over from other donors' samples. Both conserved end residues are trimmed from each CDR3. The order of the fields is CDR3 protein, J gene, CDR3 length, V gene, clone size. Expanded clones get a size class; other rows say once, few or many, or leave the size out.

CDR3aa: ASLPVGGTQY
j_gene: TRBJ2-3
len: 10
v_gene: TRBV7-2
abundance: -

CDR3aa: SVRLGQDYGYT
j_gene: TRBJ1-2
len: 11
v_gene: TRBV29-1
abundance: -

CDR3aa: ASSEAF
j_gene: TRBJ1-1
len: 6
v_gene: TRBV7-9
abundance: -

CDR3aa: ASSYKGQILLGYT
j_gene: TRBJ1-2
len: 13
v_gene: TRBV6-5
abundance: few

CDR3aa: ASSEASGGVREKLF
j_gene: TRBJ1-4
len: 14
v_gene: TRBV6-1
abundance: -

CDR3aa: ASSLRGGTDTQY
j_gene: TRBJ2-3
len: 12
v_gene: TRBV9
abundance: -

CDR3aa: ASSEWTSRTDNEQF
j_gene: TRBJ2-1
len: 14
v_gene: TRBV7-8
abundance: once

CDR3aa: ASSGGMNIQY
j_gene: TRBJ2-4
len: 10
v_gene: TRBV9
abundance: -

CDR3aa: ASSLFPGPYSGANVLT
j_gene: TRBJ2-6
len: 16
v_gene: TRBV7-3
abundance: -

CDR3aa: ASSIQGRNTEAF
j_gene: TRBJ1-1
len: 12
v_gene: TRBV19
abundance: few

CDR3aa: ASSDSRTGGLNEQF
j_gene: TRBJ2-1
len: 14
v_gene: TRBV6-4
abundance: -

CDR3aa: ASSLEAGAYEQY
j_gene: TRBJ2-7
len: 12
v_gene: TRBV11-2
abundance: -

CDR3aa: ASSLRGSTEAF
j_gene: TRBJ1-1
len: 11
v_gene: TRBV11-1
abundance: -

CDR3aa: ATRLRVGNQPQH
j_gene: TRBJ1-5
len: 12
v_gene: TRBV6-5
abundance: once

CDR3aa: ASSAVPRPQEAF
j_gene: TRBJ1-1
len: 12
v_gene: TRBV9
abundance: -

CDR3aa: ASSYPADSNQPQH
j_gene: TRBJ1-5
len: 13
v_gene: TRBV6-5
abundance: -

CDR3aa: ASSRKDRVYDEQY
j_gene: TRBJ2-7
len: 13
v_gene: TRBV7-9
abundance: -

CDR3aa: ASSVGQRGTEAF
j_gene: TRBJ1-1
len: 12
v_gene: TRBV9
abundance: -

CDR3aa: ASSTGQGGNTIY
j_gene: TRBJ1-3
len: 12
v_gene: TRBV28
abundance: -

CDR3aa: ASSVGARDSPPEAF
j_gene: TRBJ1-1
len: 14
v_gene: TRBV9
abundance: -

CDR3aa: ASSVDGLNEQF
j_gene: TRBJ2-1
len: 11
v_gene: TRBV9
abundance: -

CDR3aa: ASSKRLAGADTQY
j_gene: TRBJ2-3
len: 13
v_gene: TRBV27
abundance: -

CDR3aa: ASSRVGREQF
j_gene: TRBJ2-1
len: 10
v_gene: TRBV14
abundance: once

CDR3aa: ASSLAAGWAKETQY
j_gene: TRBJ2-5
len: 14
v_gene: TRBV7-8
abundance: -

CDR3aa: ASSYTQSYEQY
j_gene: TRBJ2-7
len: 11
v_gene: TRBV27
abundance: -

CDR3aa: ASSLARGVDASEQY
j_gene: TRBJ2-7
len: 14
v_gene: TRBV5-1
abundance: -

CDR3aa: ASSPAGGSPYEQY
j_gene: TRBJ2-7
len: 13
v_gene: TRBV7-8
abundance: -

CDR3aa: ASRGLAGTYEQY
j_gene: TRBJ2-7
len: 12
v_gene: TRBV6-1
abundance: once

CDR3aa: ASSEGPAAPYEQY
j_gene: TRBJ2-7
len: 13
v_gene: TRBV2
abundance: -